This paragraph covers one T cell receptor beta chain sequence. Study processing details: Using reference gene primer amplification, nucleated cell counts were estimated. Assay used: immunoSEQ multiplex PCR; TCRdb lists only in-frame clones, some missing. For V, J and clone size, that table is used; D and trimming come from the DNA. The table has approximately 75,000 clones, roughly 84% seen once; the top ten hold around 24%. With V trimmed by 6 bases and J by 4 bases, 15 bases remained unmatched. Germline CDR1 and CDR2: MDHEN and SYDVKM. The CDR3 runs 18 residues. The data originate from a study of blood T cell repertoires in COVID-19. Study-level background: Spain, Italy and the United States supplied samples that represented acute and convalescent COVID-19. Sources were T cells, B-cell-depleted T cells, or PBMCs; the material itself was cDNA or gDNA.

The receptor's source is a woman between 50 and 59 years old with acute or convalescent COVID-19. This chain links TRBV28 with TRBJ1-2; TRBD1 matches at 12 bases. Sequencing used peripheral blood. The CDR3 is CASSPTFGTGGVRYGYTF. The CDR3 nucleotides are TGTGCCAGCAGCCCCACATTCGGGACAGGGGGCGTACGCTATGGCTACACCTTC.